The 8 T cell receptor beta chains presented below share a single source sample, sequenced in a study of T cells in Graves' hyperthyroidism and ophthalmopathy (dated by TCRdb to about 2019). Libraries came from multiplex PCR. Sequencing relied on an Illumina HiSeq 2000. The TCR beta CDR3 regions were amplified from the RNA transcripts. A first-round RT-PCR of the TCR CDR3 used the HTBI primer set with the Qiagen OneStep RT-PCR kit. The raw public data were reprocessed by TCRdb itself: fastp quality trimming at Q25, MiXCR clonotype calling, in-frame beta chains only. Every CDR3 protein is listed once, alongside the most common genes and DNA of its rows. The sample table lists approximately 400,000 distinct CDR3 sequences, 15% to 17% of them with a count of one. The ten largest clones take up over 12% of the sample. The sequenced sample was blood. These receptors were collected from a woman aged 18 to 35 with Graves' hyperthyroidism.

This clonotype was detected a few times. This chain joins TRBV27 and TRBJ2-5, with 11 bases that match TRBD2. CDR1 and CDR2 (germline): MNHEY, SMNVEV (reference sequence). The CDR3 length is 15 residues. V was clipped by 3 bases and J by 3 bases; unmatched bases: 3. Here the CDR3 DNA reads TGTGCCAGCAGTTTGCTAGCGGGGGGTAAAGAGACCCAGTACTTC. It is translated as CASSLLAGGKETQYF.

This chain uses TRBV18 with TRBJ2-2; 7 positions match TRBD1. With 3 bases clipped from V and 7 bases from J, the junction kept 8 bases outside the gene matches. This CDR3 region has 15 residues. Germline CDR1 is KGHSH and CDR2 is LQKENI. In DNA form, the CDR3 reads TGTGCCAGCTCACCGGTGACAGGGAGTTTCGGGGAGCTGTTTTTT. This codes for CASSPVTGSFGELFF.

This clonotype was seen more than once but under ten times. The rearrangement joins TRBV20-1 to TRBJ1-2; possible D gene TRBD1, 6 bases. Germline CDR1 reads DFQATT; CDR2 reads SNEGSKA (reference sequence). V was clipped by 0 bases and J by 4 bases, with 12 bases between them. This CDR3 spans 14 amino acids. CDR3 protein: CSARDSRTAYGYTF. The CDR3 region has the DNA TGCAGTGCTAGAGATTCTAGGACAGCCTATGGCTACACCTTC.

This clonotype was seen repeatedly, ten times or more. The chain links TRBV7-9 to TRBJ2-1; TRBD2 agrees at 10 bases. The CDR3 length is 16 residues. V lost 0 bases to trimming and J lost 4 bases; unmatched junction nucleotides: 3. Looked up from germline, CDR1 is SEHNR and CDR2 is FQNEAQ (reference sequence). The CDR3 DNA follows: TGTGCCAGCAGCTTAGCTAGGACTAGCGGATACAATGAGCAGTTCTTC. Its protein is CASSLARTSGYNEQFF. Combining the CDR3 with reference TRBV7-9 and TRBJ2-1 gives the whole variable domain DTGVSQNPRHKITKRGQNVTFRCDPISEHNRLYWYRQTLGQGPEFLTYFQNEAQLEKSRLLSDRFSAERPKGSFSTLEIQRTEQGDSAMYLCASSLARTSGYNEQFFGPGTRLTVL.

With respect to this clonotype: At one of its ends the junction is not consistent with the germline gene, which may arise from a read error. The genes are TRBV3-1 and TRBJ2-1; TRBD2 matches at 16 bases. This CDR3 is built from 16 residues. In germline, CDR1 is LGHDT, CDR2 YNNKEL (reference sequence). In DNA form, the CDR3 reads TGCGCCAGCAGTGAACTGGGACTAGCGGGAGGGCGCGGGCAGTTCTTC. The encoded protein is CASSELGLAGGRGQFF.

The chain recombines TRBV12-3 or TRBV12-4 with TRBJ2-1, with 9 bases matching TRBD1. CDR3 size: 16 residues. Trimming removed 5 bases from V and 3 bases from J; junction bases left unmatched: 8. This CDR3 is CASSPQQGAGYNEQFF. The CDR3 DNA reads TGTGCCAGCAGTCCCCAACAGGGGGCCGGCTACAATGAGCAGTTCTTC.

The V call is TRBV11-2, the J call TRBJ2-3; 8 bases are a match to TRBD1. The CDR3 loop spans 16 amino acids. V gave up 2 bases and J gave up 5 bases; unmatched junction bases: 9. Germline V gene data show CDR1 as SGHAT and CDR2 as FQNNGV. CDR3 coding DNA: TGTGCCAGCAGCTTACACGGAACAGGGGGAGTAGATACGCAGTATTTT. As protein: CASSLHGTGGVDTQYF.

This clonotype appeared many times. The chain links TRBV5-1 to TRBJ2-3; 8 positions match TRBD2. Germline CDR1 is SGHRS and CDR2 is YFSETQ. CDR3 size: 15 residues. The V and J ends lost 4 bases and 1 base, in that order; junction bases with no gene match: 5. The CDR3 DNA follows: TGCGCCAGCAGCACCAGCGGGAGTGGCACAGATACGCAGTATTTT. Translating it yields CASSTSGSGTDTQYF.